The clone carrying this T cell receptor beta chain occurred many times. TCRdb independently ran MiXCR on the 5' RACE reads; one entry per CDR3 protein. The repertoire holds approximately 37,000 distinct CDR3 sequences, with 3% to 4% as singletons. This CDR3 spans 13 amino acids. From germline, CDR1 is SGHRS and CDR2 YFSETQ. Trimming left V 9 bases short and J 5 bases short, with 17 bases between. The record originates from a study of neurological immune-mediated disorders. The receptor was isolated from a man aged 25 to 40 with multiple sclerosis. The chain links TRBV5-1 to TRBJ2-5; D is unresolved. Sequencing used PBMCs. The CDR3 DNA reads TGCGCCACGGCCCAGGTGTTAGGGGAGACCCAGTACTTC. Translation gives CATAQVLGETQYF. The full variable domain, its missing parts supplied by reference TRBV5-1 and TRBJ2-5, is KAGVTQTPRYLIKTRGQQVTLSCSPISGHRSVSWYQQTPGQGLQFLFEYFSETQRNKGNFPGRFSGRQFSNSRSEMNVSTLELGDSALYLCATAQVLGETQYFGPGTRLLVL.